This T cell receptor beta chain was observed in a study of blood T cells in healthy people across ages. Study results and caveats: Long-lived donors had more naive CD4+ cells and higher diversity than aged donors. Total diversity from one million sequenced T cells was likely underestimated. Changes seen in expanded clonotypes were possibly confounded by donor CMV status left unknown.

With respect to this clonotype: Its specificity is not known.

CDR3 size: 17 residues. The V gene's germline CDR1 is SEHNR and CDR2 FQNEAQ (reference sequence). J was trimmed by 3 bases and V by 2 bases; bases with no gene match: 9. Primers used in a second PCR of about 7 to 12 cycles were a sample-barcoded 5' primer and a J-beta primer mix. TCRdb used MiXCR to reprocess the 5' RACE reads, holding one entry per CDR3 protein. The sample lists about 1.4 million distinct CDR3 sequences, around 59% occurring once. The donors, aged about 6 to 95, were healthy Caucasians from Russia. The sequence was collected from a man aged 18 to 29 in good health. The chain recombines TRBV7-9 with TRBJ1-5, with 8 bases fitting TRBD1. Source material: blood. The CDR3 nucleotides are TGTGCCAGCAGCTTATACCGGGACAGGTCACCCAATCAGCCCCAGCATTTT. Its translation: CASSLYRDRSPNQPQHF.